What follows are 20 T cell receptor beta chains derived from one specimen sequenced in a study of blood T cell repertoires in COVID-19. Profiled with immunoSEQ multiplex PCR; TCRdb holds only in-frame clones, not every one. The sample contains 350,000 to 550,000 clones, 85% to 90% of which appear only once. The sample comprised peripheral blood. The receptors were sampled from a woman aged 25 to 39 with acute or convalescent COVID-19.

CDR3 residues: CASSLSLAGNTDTQYF. The DNA for the CDR3 is TGCGCCAGCAGCTTGTCTCTAGCGGGGAACACAGATACGCAGTATTTT. The rearrangement joins TRBV5-1 to TRBJ2-3, with TRBD2 matching 9 bases. Trimming took 1 base from V and 2 from J; bases not matched to a gene: 5. CDR3 length: 16 amino acids. Looked up from germline, CDR1 is SGHRS and CDR2 is YFSETQ.

V usage is TRBV7-8 and J usage is TRBJ2-3, with TRBD2 identical over 7 bases. Per germline, CDR1 SGHVS and CDR2 FQNEAQ. V trimming: 8 bases; J trimming: 2 bases; junction bases outside the gene matches: 10. There are 15 residues in the CDR3. The CDR3 loop reads CASGSRRGNTDTQYF. The CDR3 DNA follows: TGTGCCAGCGGCTCCCGGCGGGGGAACACAGATACGCAGTATTTT.

The V and J genes are TRBV28 and TRBJ2-3, with TRBD2 matching over 11 bases. This CDR3 has 16 residues. Germline lookup yields CDR1 MDHEN and CDR2 SYDVKM. The ends lost 6 bases at V and 2 bases at J; junction bases unmatched: 7. DNA for the CDR3: TGTGCCAGCAGGCTAGCGGGGGGTCGAAACACAGATACGCAGTATTTT. Protein product: CASRLAGGRNTDTQYF.

The J gene is TRBJ1-5, the V gene TRBV19; no clear D gene. Trimming took 8 bases from V and 4 from J, leaving 18 bases between them. This CDR3 region has 15 residues. Germline CDR1 reads LNHDA; CDR2 reads SQIVND (reference sequence). The CDR3 coding sequence is TGTGCCAGTTCGCGGGATCCGACGCCTAATCAGCCCCAGCATTTT. Its translation: CASSRDPTPNQPQHF.

The chain combines TRBV9 with TRBJ1-2; D is perhaps TRBD1 (6 bases). This CDR3 contains 13 residues. The germline CDR1 and CDR2 sequences are SGDLS and YYNGEE. V lost 3 bases, J lost 8 bases, and 14 bases lay in between. CDR3: CASSGSGERGYTF. The DNA of the CDR3 is TGTGCCAGCAGCGGATCAGGGGAGCGGGGCTACACCTTC.

The rearrangement uses TRBV18 and TRBJ2-6, with 7 bases that match TRBD1. This CDR3 is built from 18 residues. Germline values: CDR1 KGHSH, CDR2 LQKENI. After removal of 6 bases from V and 1 base from J, the junction contained 12 bases not matched to a gene. The CDR3 coding sequence is TGTGCCAGCTCGAACGACCTAGGGGGCGGTTCTGGGGCCAACGTCCTGACTTTC. Its protein is CASSNDLGGGSGANVLTF.

This clone is a singleton in its sample. V is TRBV7-2 and J is TRBJ2-3; a weak D match, TRBD2 (6 bases). The CDR3 loop spans 14 amino acids. CDR1 and CDR2 (germline): SGHTA, FQGNSA. The germline V and J ends were trimmed by 3 bases and 1 base, with 8 bases remaining between them. The CDR3 DNA follows: TGTGCCAGCAGCTTTACGGGGGGCACAGATACGCAGTATTTT. This translates into CASSFTGGTDTQYF.

This rearrangement joins TRBV7-2 to TRBJ1-1; D gene unclear. Germline-derived CDR1 and CDR2 are SGHTA and FQGNSA. V was trimmed by 5 bases and J by 1 base, leaving 11 bases between them. This CDR3 spans 14 amino acids. CDR3 loop: CASSTSPPNTEAFF. CDR3 nucleotide sequence: TGTGCCAGCAGCACTAGTCCTCCGAACACTGAAGCTTTCTTT.

V and J are TRBV5-4 and TRBJ1-1; perhaps TRBD1 as D (5 bases). The germline V gene has CDR1 SGHNT and CDR2 YYREEE (reference sequence). This CDR3 has 15 residues. V was pared by 0 bases and J by 4 bases, with 13 bases between. This CDR3 is CASSLAGGFGTEAFF. The DNA for the CDR3 is TGTGCCAGCAGCTTGGCCGGGGGATTTGGCACTGAAGCTTTCTTT.

The rearrangement joins TRBV19 to TRBJ2-7, with TRBD1 matching 9 bases. From germline, CDR1 is LNHDA and CDR2 SQIVND (reference sequence). CDR3 length: 14 residues. With V trimmed by 5 bases and J by 3 bases, 5 bases remained unmatched. CDR3 residues: CASSFGQGYYEQYF. The CDR3 coding sequence is TGTGCCAGTAGTTTCGGACAGGGGTACTACGAGCAGTACTTC.

On this clone: The same CDR3 arises from other DNA sequences in this sample as well. This chain connects TRBV2 to TRBJ2-5; D unclear. This CDR3 has 10 residues. V dropped 7 bases and J dropped 5 bases, with 5 bases sitting between them. Per the germline V gene, CDR1 is SNHLY and CDR2 is FYNNEI. CDR3 in amino acids: CASMRETQYF. The CDR3 nucleotides read TGTGCCAGCATGCGGGAGACCCAGTACTTC. The variable domain in full, completed from reference TRBV2 and TRBJ2-5, reads EPEVTQTPSHQVTQMGQEVILRCVPISNHLYFYWYRQILGQKVEFLVSFYNNEISEKSEIFDDQFSVERPDGSNFTLKIRSTKLEDSAMYFCASMRETQYFGPGTRLLVL.

The V call is TRBV9, the J call TRBJ2-7, with 7 bases identical to TRBD2. This CDR3 contains 12 residues. The V segment lost 4 bases and the J segment 5 bases; nucleotides outside the gene matches: 3. Germline-derived CDR1 and CDR2 are SGDLS and YYNGEE. The CDR3 DNA sequence: TGTGCCAGCAGCACCGGGACTAACGAGCAGTACTTC. Its protein product is CASSTGTNEQYF.

This chain joins TRBV4-1 and TRBJ1-2; D might be TRBD1 (5 bases). The V gene lost 2 bases and the J gene lost 6 bases, with 22 bases spanning the gap. Germline V CDR1 and CDR2: MGHRA, YSYEKL. The CDR3 runs to 17 residues. The CDR3 nucleotides are TGCGCCAGCAGCCAAAGGTTCGCTTCAGGGCTCTGGGATGGCTACACCTTC. It encodes CASSQRFASGLWDGYTF.

The J gene is TRBJ1-1, the V gene TRBV19; the match to TRBD1 covers 7 bases. This CDR3 has 15 residues. Trimming took 1 base from V and 3 from J; bases not matched to a gene: 5. The germline V gene encodes CDR1 LNHDA and CDR2 SQIVND (reference sequence). The CDR3 loop reads CASSIGRTGHTEAFF. CDR3 nucleotide sequence: TGTGCCAGTAGTATAGGCCGGACAGGACACACTGAAGCTTTCTTT. The full variable domain, in which reference TRBV19 and TRBJ1-1 provide the parts outside the CDR3, is DGGITQSPKYLFRKEGQNVTLSCEQNLNHDAMYWYRQDPGQGLRLIYYSQIVNDFQKGDIAEGYSVSREKKESFPLTVTSAQKNPTAFYLCASSIGRTGHTEAFFGQGTRLTVV.

The chain employs TRBV5-1 and TRBJ2-1, with a weak D call TRBD2 (6 bases). The germline gives CDR1 SGHRS, CDR2 YFSETQ. The ends were cut back, 4 bases at V and 0 bases at J, with 11 bases in the middle. The CDR3 is made up of 15 amino acids. CDR3 residues: CASSPLADSYNEQFF. As DNA, the CDR3 is TGCGCCAGCAGCCCATTAGCGGACTCCTACAATGAGCAGTTCTTC.

The genes are TRBV5-6 and TRBJ2-7, with unresolved D. Trimming removed 1 base at V and 3 bases at J, with 8 bases between. This CDR3 is built from 13 residues. Germline CDR1 and CDR2: SGHDT and YYEEEE. CDR3 loop: CASSLRAIYEQYF. The DNA for the CDR3 is TGTGCCAGCAGCTTGCGAGCTATCTACGAGCAGTACTTC.

V and J are TRBV20-1 and TRBJ2-7, with D unclear. Germline assignment: CDR1 DFQATT and CDR2 SNEGSKA (reference sequence). This CDR3 is 11 amino acids long. Between the trimmed V and J ends, which lost 4 bases and 3 bases, there was a span of 7 bases. The CDR3 region is CSATVDYEQYF. CDR3 nucleotide sequence: TGCAGTGCTACAGTTGACTACGAGCAGTACTTC.

V usage is TRBV5-4 and J usage is TRBJ2-1; 10 bases are shared with TRBD1. CDR3 length: 15 amino acids. Looked up from germline, CDR1 is SGHNT and CDR2 is YYREEE (reference sequence). J gave up 3 bases and V 4 bases, and 4 bases lay outside the gene matches. In DNA, the CDR3 is TGTGCCAGCAGCGCGGGACAGGGGATCTACAATGAGCAGTTCTTC. Amino acid sequence: CASSAGQGIYNEQFF.

CDR3 protein: CASRDGGGLPYEQYF. The CDR3 DNA reads as TGTGCCAGCAGGGATGGGGGGGGGCTGCCCTACGAGCAGTACTTC. J is TRBJ2-7 and V is TRBV6-5; possible D gene TRBD2, 7 bases. Deletions cut 6 bases from V and 2 bases from J, with 17 bases between. There are 15 residues in the CDR3. CDR1 MNHEY and CDR2 SVGAGI come from the germline V gene.

The CDR3 nucleotides are TGTGCCAGCAGCCCAGGACTAGCGGGGTTTGTGGATACGCAGTATTTT. Its protein product is CASSPGLAGFVDTQYF. The chain links TRBV5-6 to TRBJ2-3; 12 nucleotides align to TRBD2. Germline V gives CDR1 SGHDT, CDR2 YYEEEE. Trimming removed 4 bases from V and 6 bases from J; junction bases left unmatched: 9. The length of the CDR3 is 16 residues. Full variable domain (rest looked up from reference TRBV5-6 and TRBJ2-3): DAGVTQSPTHLIKTRGQQVTLRCSPKSGHDTVSWYQQALGQGPQFIFQYYEEEERQRGNFPDRFSGHQFPNYSSELNVNALLLGDSALYLCASSPGLAGFVDTQYFGPGTRLTVL.